This T cell receptor delta chain comes out of a study of γδ T cells in repeated Plasmodium falciparum infection (dated by TCRdb to 2020 to 2022). For context, the study as a whole: Malian children exposed to intense seasonal malaria transmission were enrolled in the natural-infection arm and compared with Australian children matched for age and gender. A few malaria-naive U.S. adults underwent four controlled human malaria infections by bites from P. falciparum NF54-infected Anopheles stephensi mosquitoes over approximately 640 days. Samples from controlled-infection subjects were taken at baseline, just before selected infections, and 21 days after each infection. Malian gammadelta TCR repertoires were analysed cross-sectionally during no-transmission periods and were analysed longitudinally across acute febrile malaria episodes. Using both natural infection in Mali and controlled human malaria infection, the study looked at the way repeated Plasmodium falciparum infection shapes the human gammadelta T cell repertoire.

Library construction relied on multiplex PCR. The data were produced on an Illumina MiSeq. Both TCR gamma (TRG) and TCR delta (TRD) chains were sequenced from each sorted gammadelta T cell sample. On the authors' methods: Repertoire analyses included clonotype tree plots, accumulated frequency of the top 20 clonotypes, diversity index (DI) and D75 metrics. TCRdb recomputed clones from the public reads with CATT; identical DNA rows were then combined. The authors' filters were not applied to this entry. Here the sample has roughly 90,000 delta-chain clones; approximately 0.96% occur a single time. The ten largest account for more than 9% of the sample. Beyond this particular receptor, the publication reports: Across time and infection, the Vgamma9/Vdelta2+ TCR repertoires showed a highly stable polyclonal makeup, with many TCRgamma sequences overlapping between individuals. Generalizability was limited because the Malian cohort was drawn from a small rural village of predominantly one ethnic group. Because the controlled-infection cohort was small, analysis of inter-individual variability in gammadelta T cell responses was limited. Repeated controlled infections appeared to drive waves of new clonotype selection in Vdelta2-negative, largely Vdelta1+, gammadelta TCR repertoires. Compared with the repertoires of Australian children, the Vdelta2-negative gammadelta TCR repertoires of Malian children appeared more clonally expanded, less diverse and less shared.

This clone was seen repeatedly, ten times or more. The antigen it recognizes is unknown. Base qualities are not recorded, but no much larger clone differs from it by a single base. For bulk TCR repertoire analysis, Vgamma9/Vdelta2+ and Vdelta2-negative gammadelta T cell populations were isolated by flow sorting from peripheral blood mononuclear cells. V and J are trimmed by 1 base and 6 bases, and the gene matches miss 15 bases of the junction. Its CDR3 holds 19 amino acids, cysteine through phenylalanine. Left in the record is the CDR3 DNA by itself, 57 bases read in frame from the first base. The germline V gene gives CDR1 as TSWWSYY and CDR2 as QGS.

Sequencing was carried out using gamma-delta T cells from blood. The rearrangement joined TRDV1 to TRDJ1; a stretch of 12 junction bases matches TRDD3. This receptor was taken from a pool of human donors (malaria-infected and uninfected, not separated). The CDR3 protein sequence reads: CALGEPLSTGGYLQHKLIF. The nucleotides are TGTGCTCTTGGGGAACCCCTCAGTACTGGGGGATACTTGCAGCATAAACTCATCTTT.